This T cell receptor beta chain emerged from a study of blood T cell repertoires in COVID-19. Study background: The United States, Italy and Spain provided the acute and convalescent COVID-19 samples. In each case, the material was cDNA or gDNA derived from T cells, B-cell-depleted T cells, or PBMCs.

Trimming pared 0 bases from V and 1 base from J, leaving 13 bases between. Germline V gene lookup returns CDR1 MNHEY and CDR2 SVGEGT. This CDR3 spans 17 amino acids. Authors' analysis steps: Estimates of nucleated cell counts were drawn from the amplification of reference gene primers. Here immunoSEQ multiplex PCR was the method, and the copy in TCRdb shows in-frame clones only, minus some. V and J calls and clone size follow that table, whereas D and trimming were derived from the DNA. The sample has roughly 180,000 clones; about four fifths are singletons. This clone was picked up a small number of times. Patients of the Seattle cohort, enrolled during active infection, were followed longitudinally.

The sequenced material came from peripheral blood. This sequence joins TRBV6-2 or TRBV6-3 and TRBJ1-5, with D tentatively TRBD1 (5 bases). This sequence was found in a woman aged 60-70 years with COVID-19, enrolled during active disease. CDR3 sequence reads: CASSYSDGGGSNQPQHF. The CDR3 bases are TGTGCCAGCAGTTACTCGGACGGGGGAGGCAGCAATCAGCCCCAGCATTTT.